These 11 T cell receptor beta chains were all obtained from the same sample, sequenced in a study of response to subunit inactivated influenza vaccine (dated by TCRdb to the late 2010s). Library preparation employed RT-PCR. Reads for this sample came from an Illumina HiSeq 2500. The public reads were reprocessed in TCRdb via fastp at Q25 and MiXCR, keeping in-frame beta chains. A single entry per CDR3 protein holds the most common genes and DNA from its merged rows. The sample yields 200,000 to 300,000 distinct CDR3 sequences; 12% were counted once. 7.8% of the sample rests with the top ten. Specimen: non-naive T cells sorted from PBMCs, collected 14 days before vaccination. The cell subset or site label, as the study defines it: memory T cell fraction. Receptors originate from a man aged 50-60 years who received an inactivated influenza vaccine. Donor details come from another sample of the same person, matched by shared clones.

This clonotype appeared many times. This chain links TRBV12-3 or TRBV12-4 with TRBJ2-7; D remains unclear. The germline V and J ends were trimmed by 6 bases and 0 bases, with 15 bases remaining between them. The CDR3 loop spans 15 amino acids. The chain's CDR3 is CASSDPRRNSYEQYF. The CDR3 nucleotides read TGTGCCAGCAGCGACCCCCGGCGGAACTCCTACGAGCAGTACTTC.

This clonotype was counted at least ten times. The chain combines TRBV5-5 with TRBJ2-5; the D gene is possibly TRBD2 (6 bases). The CDR3 consists of 14 residues. Trimming removed 4 bases from V and 1 base from J, with 11 bases in between. From germline, CDR1 is SGHKS and CDR2 YYEKEE (reference sequence). Here the CDR3 DNA reads TGTGCCAGCAGCCGCCGGGGGAGCCAAGAGACCCAGTACTTC. Amino acid sequence: CASSRRGSQETQYF. Together with reference TRBV5-5 and TRBJ2-5, the CDR3 gives the full variable domain: DAGVTQSPTHLIKTRGQQVTLRCSPISGHKSVSWYQQVLGQGPQFIFQYYEKEERGRGNFPDRFSARQFPNYSSELNVNALLLGDSALYLCASSRRGSQETQYFGPGTRLLVL.

This clonotype was recorded a few times. V and J are TRBV6-2 or TRBV6-3 and TRBJ1-2; 10 bases fit TRBD1. Germline CDR1 and CDR2: MNHEY and SVGEGT. This CDR3 has 14 amino acids. V gave up 5 bases and J gave up 7 bases; unmatched junction bases: 7. The CDR3 DNA reads as TGTGCCAGCAGTGACCTGGGACAGGGGATTGGCTACACCTTC. Its translation is CASSDLGQGIGYTF.

A few counts support this clonotype. The chain has TRBV5-1 and TRBJ1-6, with D possibly matching TRBD1 (5 bases). Germline CDR1 SGHRS, CDR2 YFSETQ. CDR3 size: 20 residues. V was shortened by 0 bases and J by 7 bases, with 26 bases between the two germline ends. As DNA, the CDR3 is TGCGCCAGCAGCTTGGCCATGGGGGGACCTCCTTTTGTGAAAAATTCACCCCTCCACTTT. Amino acids: CASSLAMGGPPFVKNSPLHF.

This clonotype has only a few counts. The V gene is TRBV6-1, the J gene TRBJ2-7; D possibly corresponds to TRBD1 (6 bases). Per the germline V gene, CDR1 is MNHNS and CDR2 is SASEGT. This CDR3 is 13 amino acids long. V lost 6 bases and J lost 3, with 12 bases in between. As DNA, the CDR3 is TGTGCCAGCAGAACAGGGATAAACTACGAGCAGTACTTC. It is translated as CASRTGINYEQYF.

The rearrangement links TRBV9 to TRBJ2-2; D gene unclear. CDR3 length equals 12 residues. CDR1 is SGDLS, CDR2 YYNGEE, per germline. Trimming pared 3 bases from V and 5 bases from J, leaving 5 bases between. As DNA, the CDR3 is TGTGCCAGCAGCGGGGGTACCGGGGAGCTGTTTTTT. Translating gives CASSGGTGELFF.

This clonotype has just a few counts. The chain carries TRBV29-1 and TRBJ2-7; D remains unclear. Germline V gene sequence: CDR1 SQVTM, CDR2 ANQGSEA. Between the trimmed V and J ends, which lost 8 bases and 0 bases, there was a span of 8 bases. The CDR3 runs 11 residues. DNA of the CDR3: TGCAGCCGAAAGGGCTCCTACGAGCAGTACTTC. Its protein product is CSRKGSYEQYF.

The sample holds a few counts of this clonotype. The chain links TRBV12-3 or TRBV12-4 to TRBJ1-3; D ambiguous. This CDR3 is built from 14 residues. V lost 5 bases and J 6 bases, leaving 14 bases between the germline ends. The CDR3 region has the DNA TGTGCCAGCAGTCTATCCCGCCTGCCAAACACCATATATTTT. Translated, it gives CASSLSRLPNTIYF.

This clonotype showed up just a few times. CDR3 in DNA: TGCAGTGCTAGAGACCCCGGACGGGGTAATTCACCCCTCCACTTT. Amino acid sequence: CSARDPGRGNSPLHF. V is TRBV20-1 and J is TRBJ1-6; D remains unclear. CDR3 size: 15 residues. CDR1 DFQATT and CDR2 SNEGSKA come from the germline V gene (reference sequence). V was pared by 0 bases and J by 6 bases, with 12 bases between.

This chain uses TRBV20-1 with TRBJ2-5; the match to TRBD1 covers 7 bases. The CDR3 length is 16 residues. Germline values: CDR1 DFQATT, CDR2 SNEGSKA (reference sequence). V was pared by 5 bases and J by 1 base, with 13 bases of the junction left unmatched. In nucleotides, the CDR3 is TGCAGTGCTCGCCAAACAGGGGCGAAGCTCCAAGAGACCCAGTACTTC. It is translated as CSARQTGAKLQETQYF.

This clonotype was recorded many times. This rearrangement joins TRBV29-1 to TRBJ2-1, with 9 bases identical to TRBD2. Germline values: CDR1 SQVTM, CDR2 ANQGSEA. Trimming cost V 4 bases and J 4 bases; bases outside gene matches: 8. The CDR3 is made up of 15 amino acids. CDR3 sequence reads: CSVGRGTSPYNEQFF. The CDR3 DNA is TGCAGCGTTGGGCGGGGGACTAGCCCATACAATGAGCAGTTCTTC.